The T cell receptor (beta chain) under discussion was sequenced for a study of shared clonotypes between healthy human individuals. Every immunoSEQ plate was one replicate of a subset's evenly spread DNA. The protocol was immunoSEQ multiplex PCR, while the TCRdb copy is restricted to in-frame clones and leaves out a portion. Of around 700,000 clones detected, about 74% appear once; the ten largest clones hold approximately 1.8%. Study findings and constraints: Clonotypes which were not shared had lower generation probabilities than clonotypes that all four donors shared. Sequencing of the sorted subsets was shown by rarefaction to be incomplete despite large depth.

CD4+ cells were split into CD45RA+ naive and CD45RA-negative memory subsets. This CDR3 is 16 amino acids long. The J segment lost 0 bases and the V segment lost 0 bases, leaving 3 bases of the junction unmatched. CDR1 and CDR2 (germline): SGHRS, YFSETQ. This clone was seen more than once but under ten times. Antigen unknown. Different DNA sequences within this sample yield the same CDR3. Sequencing input: memory CD4+ T cells sorted from blood. Subset of the sample: CD45RA-negative fraction. The V and J genes are TRBV5-1 and TRBJ2-3; TRBD1 agrees at 8 bases. This sequence originates from a woman in her 30s in good health. The CDR3 DNA is TGCGCCAGCAGCTTGGGACAGGGGCCCAGCACAGATACGCAGTATTTT. As protein: CASSLGQGPSTDTQYF.